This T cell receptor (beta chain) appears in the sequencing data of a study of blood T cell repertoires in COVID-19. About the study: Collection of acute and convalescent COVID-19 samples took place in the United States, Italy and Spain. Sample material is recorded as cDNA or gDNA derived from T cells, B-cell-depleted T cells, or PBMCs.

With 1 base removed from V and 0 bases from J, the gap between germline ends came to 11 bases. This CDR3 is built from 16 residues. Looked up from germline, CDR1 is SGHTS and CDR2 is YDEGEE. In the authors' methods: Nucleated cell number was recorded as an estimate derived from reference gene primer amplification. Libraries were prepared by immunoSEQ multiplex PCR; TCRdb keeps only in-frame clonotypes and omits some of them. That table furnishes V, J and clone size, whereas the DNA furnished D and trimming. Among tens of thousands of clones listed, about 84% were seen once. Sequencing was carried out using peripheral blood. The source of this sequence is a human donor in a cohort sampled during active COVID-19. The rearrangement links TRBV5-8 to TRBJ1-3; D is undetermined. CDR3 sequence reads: CASSLRGSSSGNTIYF. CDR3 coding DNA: TGTGCCAGCAGCTTGCGGGGTAGCTCCTCTGGAAACACCATATATTTT. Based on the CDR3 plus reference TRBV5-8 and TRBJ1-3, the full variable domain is EAGVTQSPTHLIKTRGQQATLRCSPISGHTSVYWYQQALGLGLQFLLWYDEGEERNRGNFPPRFSGRQFPNYSSELNVNALELEDSALYLCASSLRGSSSGNTIYFGEGSWLTVV.